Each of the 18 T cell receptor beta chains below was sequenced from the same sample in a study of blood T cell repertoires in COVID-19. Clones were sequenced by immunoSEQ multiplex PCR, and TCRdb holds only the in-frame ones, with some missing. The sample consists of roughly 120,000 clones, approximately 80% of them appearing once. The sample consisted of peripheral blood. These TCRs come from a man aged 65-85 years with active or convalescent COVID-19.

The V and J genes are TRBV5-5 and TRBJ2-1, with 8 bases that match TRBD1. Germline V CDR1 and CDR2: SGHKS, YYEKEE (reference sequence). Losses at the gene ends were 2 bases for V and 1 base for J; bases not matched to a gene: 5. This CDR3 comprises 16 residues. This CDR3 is CASSFQGALSYNEQFF. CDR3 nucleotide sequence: TGTGCCAGCAGCTTCCAGGGGGCCCTGTCCTACAATGAGCAGTTCTTC.

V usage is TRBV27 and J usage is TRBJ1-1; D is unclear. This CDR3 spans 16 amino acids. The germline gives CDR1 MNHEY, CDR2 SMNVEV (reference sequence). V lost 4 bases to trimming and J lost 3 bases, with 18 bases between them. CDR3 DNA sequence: TGTGCCAGCAGTTCCTACCAGACATTGGTCGACACTGAAGCTTTCTTT. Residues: CASSSYQTLVDTEAFF.

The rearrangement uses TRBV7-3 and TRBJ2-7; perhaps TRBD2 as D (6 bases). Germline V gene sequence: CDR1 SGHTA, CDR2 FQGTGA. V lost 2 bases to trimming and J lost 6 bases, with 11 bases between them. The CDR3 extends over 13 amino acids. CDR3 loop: CASSLGAGREQYF. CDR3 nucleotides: TGTGCCAGCAGCTTAGGGGCGGGGCGCGAGCAGTACTTC.

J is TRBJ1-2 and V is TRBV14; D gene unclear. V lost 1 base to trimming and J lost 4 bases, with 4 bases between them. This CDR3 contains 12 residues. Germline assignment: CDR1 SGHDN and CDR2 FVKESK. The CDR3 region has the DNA TGTGCCAGCAGCCAAGGGCCCTATGGCTACACCTTC. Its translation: CASSQGPYGYTF.

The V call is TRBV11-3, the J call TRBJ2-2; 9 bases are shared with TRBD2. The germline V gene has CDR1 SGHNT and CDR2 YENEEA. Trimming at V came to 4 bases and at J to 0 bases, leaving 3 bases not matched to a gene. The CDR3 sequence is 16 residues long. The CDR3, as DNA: TGTGCCAGCAGCTACCCTAGCGGGGCGAACACCGGGGAGCTGTTTTTT. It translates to CASSYPSGANTGELFF.

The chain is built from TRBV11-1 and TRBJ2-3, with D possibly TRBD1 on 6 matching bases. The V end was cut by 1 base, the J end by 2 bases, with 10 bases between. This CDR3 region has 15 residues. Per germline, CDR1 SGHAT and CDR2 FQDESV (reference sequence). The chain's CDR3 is CASSLGVGATDTQYF. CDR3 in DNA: TGTGCCAGCAGCTTAGGTGTGGGGGCCACAGATACGCAGTATTTT.

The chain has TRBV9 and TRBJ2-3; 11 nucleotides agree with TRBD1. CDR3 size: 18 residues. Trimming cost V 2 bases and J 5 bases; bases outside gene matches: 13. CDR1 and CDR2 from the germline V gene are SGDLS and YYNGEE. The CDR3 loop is CASSVPRDRGSLEDTQYF. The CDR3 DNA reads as TGTGCCAGCAGCGTTCCCCGGGACAGGGGGAGTTTGGAAGATACGCAGTATTTT.

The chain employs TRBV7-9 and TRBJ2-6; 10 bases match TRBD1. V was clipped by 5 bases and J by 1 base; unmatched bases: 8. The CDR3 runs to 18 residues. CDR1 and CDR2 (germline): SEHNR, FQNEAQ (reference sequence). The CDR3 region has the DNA TGTGCCAGCAGCCCCCTTAGGACAGGGGGATCTGGGGCCAACGTCCTGACTTTC. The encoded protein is CASSPLRTGGSGANVLTF.

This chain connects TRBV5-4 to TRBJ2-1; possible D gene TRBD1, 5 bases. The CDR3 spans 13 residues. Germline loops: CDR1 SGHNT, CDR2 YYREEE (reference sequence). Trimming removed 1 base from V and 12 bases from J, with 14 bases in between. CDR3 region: CASSLRGDLMQFF. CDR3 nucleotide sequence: TGTGCCAGCAGCTTGAGGGGCGACCTAATGCAGTTCTTC.

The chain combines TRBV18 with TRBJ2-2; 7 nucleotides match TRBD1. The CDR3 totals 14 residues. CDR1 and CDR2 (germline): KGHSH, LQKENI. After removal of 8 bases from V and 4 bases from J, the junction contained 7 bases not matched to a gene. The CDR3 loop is CASRQGAGTGELFF. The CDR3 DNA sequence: TGTGCCAGCCGACAGGGTGCGGGCACCGGGGAGCTGTTTTTT.

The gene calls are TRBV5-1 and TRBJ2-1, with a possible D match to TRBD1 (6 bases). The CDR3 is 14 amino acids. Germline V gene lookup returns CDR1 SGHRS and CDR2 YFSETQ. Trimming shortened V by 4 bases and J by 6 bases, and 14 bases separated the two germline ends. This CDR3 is CASSAPGQLNEQFF. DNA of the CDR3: TGCGCCAGCAGCGCCCCGGGACAACTCAATGAGCAGTTCTTC.

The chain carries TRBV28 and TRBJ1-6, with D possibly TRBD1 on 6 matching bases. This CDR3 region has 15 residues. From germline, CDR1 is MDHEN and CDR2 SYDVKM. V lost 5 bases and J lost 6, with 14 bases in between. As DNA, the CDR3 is TGTGCCAGCAGTCGTACAGGGCGCAGTAATTCACCCCTCCACTTT. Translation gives CASSRTGRSNSPLHF.

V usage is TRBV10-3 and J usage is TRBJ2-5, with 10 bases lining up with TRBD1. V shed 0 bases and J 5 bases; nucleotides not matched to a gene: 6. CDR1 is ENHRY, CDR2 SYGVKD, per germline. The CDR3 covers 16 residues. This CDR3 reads CAISESDRGLRETQYF. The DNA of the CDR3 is TGTGCCATCAGTGAGTCAGACAGGGGGCTTCGGGAGACCCAGTACTTC.

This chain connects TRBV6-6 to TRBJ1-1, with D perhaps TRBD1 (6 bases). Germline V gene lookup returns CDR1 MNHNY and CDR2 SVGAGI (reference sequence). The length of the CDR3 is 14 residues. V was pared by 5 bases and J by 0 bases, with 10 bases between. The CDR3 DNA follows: TGTGCCAGCAGTACTGGACAGCTGAACACTGAAGCTTTCTTT. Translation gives CASSTGQLNTEAFF.

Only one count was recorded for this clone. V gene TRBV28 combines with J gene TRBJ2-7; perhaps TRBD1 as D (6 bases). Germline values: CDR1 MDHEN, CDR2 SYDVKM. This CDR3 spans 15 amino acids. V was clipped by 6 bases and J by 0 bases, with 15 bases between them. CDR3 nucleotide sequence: TGTGCCAGCAGACGTACAGGGTCCCCCTCCTACGAGCAGTACTTC. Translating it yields CASRRTGSPSYEQYF.

The CDR3 is CASSLHAQGVNGEQYF. The CDR3 region has the DNA TGTGCCAGCAGCTTACACGCACAGGGGGTCAACGGCGAGCAGTACTTC. The chain carries TRBV11-2 and TRBJ2-7; 8 nucleotides match TRBD1. Germline CDR1 is SGHAT and CDR2 is FQNNGV. The CDR3 runs to 16 residues. With 2 bases clipped from V and 6 bases from J, the junction kept 12 bases outside the gene matches.

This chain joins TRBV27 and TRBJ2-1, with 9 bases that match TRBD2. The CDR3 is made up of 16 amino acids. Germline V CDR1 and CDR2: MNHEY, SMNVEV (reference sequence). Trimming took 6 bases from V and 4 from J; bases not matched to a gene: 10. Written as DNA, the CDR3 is TGTGCCAGCAGGGAGGGCGGGGGGGCCCTTTACAATGAGCAGTTCTTC. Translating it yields CASREGGGALYNEQFF.

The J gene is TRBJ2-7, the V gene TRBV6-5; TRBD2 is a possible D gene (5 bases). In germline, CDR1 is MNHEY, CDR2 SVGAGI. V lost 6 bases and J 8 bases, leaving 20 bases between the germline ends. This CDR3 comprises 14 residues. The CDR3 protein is CASSSGPELGQQYF. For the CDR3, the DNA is TGTGCCAGCAGCAGCGGACCGGAACTCGGCCAGCAGTACTTC.